This T cell receptor (beta chain) was profiled in a study of blood T cells in healthy people across ages. Points from the study as a whole: Unsorted PBMCs ruled out conclusive naive versus antigen-experienced comparison. Long-lived donors had more naive CD4+ cells and higher diversity than aged donors.

The CDR3 is 16 amino acids. Germline V gives CDR1 SNHLY, CDR2 FYNNEI. J gave up 7 bases and V 5 bases, and 11 bases lay outside the gene matches. Combining a sample-barcoded 5' primer with a J-beta primer mix, a second PCR ran for roughly 7 to 11 cycles. Any given sample supplied a minimum of 2.5 million CDR3-containing paired-end reads. TCRdb fed the 5' RACE reads into MiXCR, producing one record per CDR3 protein. Counted here are around 1,100,000 distinct CDR3 sequences, about two fifths occurring once; the ten biggest clones make up over 10%. Note on this clonotype: The target antigen is unknown.

The source is a man aged 18-30 years in good health. V gene TRBV2 combines with J gene TRBJ1-2, with 12 bases that match TRBD1. Specimen: blood. The chain's CDR3 is CASSTHGTGGVAGYTF. Here the CDR3 DNA reads TGTGCCAGCAGTACTCACGGGACAGGGGGCGTCGCTGGCTACACCTTC.